The 16 T cell receptor beta chains below were found in one sample sequenced in a study of cytomegalovirus exposure and HLA in healthy donors. PCR primers comprised 60 Vbeta and 13 Jbeta primers. Only in-frame clones appear in the TCRdb table, and some are missing; sequencing was by immunoSEQ multiplex PCR. The data contain 85,000 to 130,000 clones, more than 60% of them singletons. The source material was PBMCs. The source is a woman aged 45-59 years in good health and CMV-seropositive.

V gene TRBV6-5 combines with J gene TRBJ2-3, with TRBD2 matching over 9 bases. Germline CDR1 and CDR2: MNHEY and SVGAGI. V dropped 6 bases and J dropped 2; count of bases not matched to a gene: 6. This CDR3 comprises 15 residues. The CDR3 DNA reads TGTGCCAGCAGCCTTCTAGCGGGGAACACAGATACGCAGTATTTT. Translation: CASSLLAGNTDTQYF.

The V and J genes are TRBV5-4 and TRBJ2-4; 8 nucleotides align to TRBD1. Losses at the gene ends were 2 bases for V and 5 bases for J; bases not matched to a gene: 3. CDR3 length: 14 residues. From germline, CDR1 is SGHNT and CDR2 YYREEE (reference sequence). This CDR3 is CASSFAGGENIQYF. The CDR3 region has the DNA TGTGCCAGCAGCTTCGCAGGGGGCGAAAACATTCAGTACTTC. The full variable domain, with the rest looked up from reference TRBV5-4 and TRBJ2-4, is ETGVTQSPTHLIKTRGQQVTLRCSSQSGHNTVSWYQQALGQGPQFIFQYYREEENGRGNFPPRFSGLQFPNYSSELNVNALELDDSALYLCASSFAGGENIQYFGAGTRLSVL.

This chain connects TRBV9 to TRBJ1-6; 10 positions match TRBD1. CDR1 and CDR2 (germline): SGDLS, YYNGEE. The ends lost 4 bases at V and 9 bases at J; junction bases unmatched: 7. There are 15 residues in the CDR3. Written as DNA, the CDR3 is TGTGCCAGCAGCAGCAGACAGGGGGCTATTTCACCCCTCCACTTT. This codes for CASSSRQGAISPLHF.

This rearrangement joins TRBV9 to TRBJ1-2; D perhaps matches TRBD1 (5 bases). This CDR3 has 13 amino acids. The germline V gene has CDR1 SGDLS and CDR2 YYNGEE. Trimming pared 3 bases from V and 8 bases from J, leaving 14 bases between. The CDR3 spells CASSARVGAGYTF. The DNA for the CDR3 is TGTGCCAGCAGCGCCCGAGTAGGGGCGGGCTACACCTTC. The full variable domain, its missing parts supplied by reference TRBV9 and TRBJ1-2, is DSGVTQTPKHLITATGQRVTLRCSPRSGDLSVYWYQQSLDQGLQFLIQYYNGEERAKGNILERFSAQQFPDLHSELNLSSLELGDSALYFCASSARVGAGYTFGSGTRLTVV.

The chain employs TRBV5-1 and TRBJ1-5; D is unresolved. Looked up from germline, CDR1 is SGHRS and CDR2 is YFSETQ. The length of the CDR3 is 14 residues. The V and J ends lost 4 bases and 7 bases respectively, with 15 bases between them. The CDR3 is CASSLEEGMQPQHF. The CDR3 DNA follows: TGCGCCAGCAGCCTTGAGGAAGGTATGCAGCCCCAGCATTTT.

CDR3 DNA sequence: TGTGCCAGCAGTCTAGGCCCCAATGAAAAACTGTTTTTT. Translation gives CASSLGPNEKLFF. This chain connects TRBV2 to TRBJ1-4; D unclear. The germline CDR1 and CDR2 sequences are SNHLY and FYNNEI. The V and J ends lost 5 bases and 5 bases respectively, with 9 bases between them. The CDR3 is made up of 13 amino acids.

The chain carries TRBV19 and TRBJ2-2, with D perhaps matching TRBD1 (5 bases). This CDR3 has 13 amino acids. Per germline, CDR1 LNHDA and CDR2 SQIVND (reference sequence). V was shortened by 5 bases and J by 8 bases, with 12 bases between the two germline ends. For the CDR3, the DNA is TGTGCCAGTAGTCGCAGGGCGGAGGGGGAGCTGTTTTTT. Encoded protein: CASSRRAEGELFF.

The sample holds a few counts of this clone. The chain is built from TRBV19 and TRBJ1-1; a weak D match, TRBD1 (5 bases). The germline gives CDR1 LNHDA, CDR2 SQIVND (reference sequence). This CDR3 region has 17 residues. Trimming cost V 0 bases and J 2 bases, with 16 bases left between them. In DNA form, the CDR3 reads TGTGCCAGTAGTATAGAGGTCCAGGGTGGATATAACACTGAAGCTTTCTTT. Translation gives CASSIEVQGGYNTEAFF.

As for this clone: One end of the junction varies from germline; a read error may be responsible. This chain links TRBV7-9 with TRBJ2-3, with 7 bases lining up with TRBD2. This CDR3 has 14 amino acids. The germline V gene has CDR1 SEHNR and CDR2 FQNEAQ (reference sequence). The CDR3 nucleotides read TGTTCCAGCAGCCAGACTAGCCGTTCAGATACGCAGTATTTT. The encoded protein is CSSSQTSRSDTQYF.

V and J are TRBV7-2 and TRBJ1-1; 9 bases align to TRBD1. V gave up 0 bases and J gave up 4 bases; unmatched junction bases: 9. The CDR3 spans 17 residues. The germline V gene encodes CDR1 SGHTA and CDR2 FQGNSA. The CDR3: CASSLAVNRGRGTEAFF. DNA for the CDR3: TGTGCCAGCAGCTTAGCGGTCAACAGGGGGCGCGGCACTGAAGCTTTCTTT.

The gene calls are TRBV18 and TRBJ1-4; D ambiguous. V dropped 1 base and J dropped 4 bases, with 10 bases sitting between them. The CDR3 contains 15 residues. Germline assignment: CDR1 KGHSH and CDR2 LQKENI. The DNA of the CDR3 is TGTGCCAGCTCACCACGTCGTCAGATTAATGAAAAACTGTTTTTT. Protein: CASSPRRQINEKLFF.

In this sample, this clone turned up a few times. The J gene is TRBJ1-1, the V gene TRBV5-5; unclear D gene. Trimming took 0 bases from V and 13 from J, leaving 7 bases between them. This CDR3 has 10 amino acids. Germline CDR1 is SGHKS and CDR2 is YYEKEE (reference sequence). Here the CDR3 reads CASSLGPLFF. CDR3 DNA sequence: TGTGCCAGCAGCTTGGGGCCGCTTTTCTTT.

V is TRBV5-1 and J is TRBJ2-7, with D perhaps TRBD1 (6 bases). Germline CDR1 reads SGHRS; CDR2 reads YFSETQ. The CDR3 totals 15 residues. V was trimmed by 2 bases and J by 2 bases, leaving 14 bases between them. CDR3 nucleotides: TGCGCCAGCAGCTTTCCAGGGGACCTAACCTACGAGCAGTACTTC. This translates into CASSFPGDLTYEQYF.

DNA for the CDR3: TGCGCCAGCATGTTGATTAGCGGGGGGGCGGTCTACGAGCAGTACTTC. Protein sequence: CASMLISGGAVYEQYF. The V gene is TRBV10-2, the J gene TRBJ2-7, with TRBD2 identical over 11 bases. With 7 bases clipped from V and 3 bases from J, the junction kept 11 bases outside the gene matches. This CDR3 has 16 residues. CDR1 and CDR2 from the germline V gene are WSHSY and SAAADI.

The V and J genes are TRBV5-8 and TRBJ1-1; weak D call: TRBD1 (6 bases). This CDR3 region has 17 residues. Trimming left V 7 bases short and J 1 base short, with 23 bases between. Germline CDR1 SGHTS, CDR2 YDEGEE. In DNA form, the CDR3 reads TGTGCCAGCCTCCCGGACAGCCCCTTATTCCCGAACACTGAAGCTTTCTTT. It codes for CASLPDSPLFPNTEAFF.

Turning to this clone: One junction end disagrees with the germline gene, perhaps due to a read error. The chain combines TRBV7-9 with TRBJ2-2; tentative D call: TRBD2 (5 bases). The CDR3 contains 16 residues. The germline CDR1 and CDR2 sequences are SEHNR and FQNEAQ (reference sequence). The CDR3 loop is CSSSLGSRGSTGELFF. DNA for the CDR3: TGTTCCAGCAGCTTAGGGTCCCGGGGTAGCACCGGGGAGCTGTTTTTT.